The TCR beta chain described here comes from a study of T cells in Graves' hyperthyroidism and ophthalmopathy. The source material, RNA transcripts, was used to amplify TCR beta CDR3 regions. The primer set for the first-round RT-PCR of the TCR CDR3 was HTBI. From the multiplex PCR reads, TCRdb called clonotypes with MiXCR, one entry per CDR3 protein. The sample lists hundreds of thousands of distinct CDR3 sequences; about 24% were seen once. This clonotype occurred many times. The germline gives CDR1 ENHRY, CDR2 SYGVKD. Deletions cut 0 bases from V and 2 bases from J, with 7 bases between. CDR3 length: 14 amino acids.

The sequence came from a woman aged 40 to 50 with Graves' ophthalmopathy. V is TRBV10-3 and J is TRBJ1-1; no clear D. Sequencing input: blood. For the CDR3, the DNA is TGTGCCATCAGTGAGTCGGGCCCCAACACTGAAGCTTTCTTT. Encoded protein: CAISESGPNTEAFF.